A single sample is the source of the 32 T cell receptor beta chains below, sequenced in a study of beta chain features in type 1 diabetes listed by TCRdb under 2018. Receptor libraries were prepared by the immunoSEQ multiplex PCR assay. The entire amount of isolated RNA was reverse transcribed using the High Capacity cDNA Reverse Transcription Kit, so the sequenced TCRB transcripts were expressed ones. TCRdb holds this immuneACCESS table with in-frame rearrangements only. Some clones are missing; in checked studies, unresolved V genes explain under half, and the rest has no known cause. The sample contains about 180,000 clones, about 13% of them found a single time. Of the sample, around 0.63% is held by the ten largest clones. The sequenced sample was central memory CD4+ T cells from blood. These receptors were taken from a woman younger than 35 in good health.

This rearrangement joins TRBV29-1 to TRBJ2-3, with 7 nucleotides matching TRBD2. From germline, CDR1 is SQVTM and CDR2 ANQGSEA. The CDR3 runs to 14 residues. The V gene end was trimmed by 4 bases and the J gene end by 5 bases; junction bases not matched to a gene: 9. In DNA, the CDR3 is TGCAGCGTTGTTAGGGGCGGGAGAAAAGATACGCAGTATTTT. This encodes CSVVRGGRKDTQYF.

J is TRBJ2-1 and V is TRBV7-3, with 9 bases fitting TRBD2. The J segment lost 4 bases and the V segment lost 3 bases, leaving 4 bases of the junction unmatched. Germline V gene lookup returns CDR1 SGHTA and CDR2 FQGTGA. CDR3 length: 15 residues. CDR3 region: CASSFPLAGYNEQFF. The CDR3 DNA follows: TGTGCCAGCAGCTTCCCTCTAGCGGGGTACAATGAGCAGTTCTTC.

Only a few counts were recorded for this clone. The CDR3 DNA is TGCGCCAGCAGCTTGGAGGTAGGGAGGCAGCCCCAGCATTTT. Translation gives CASSLEVGRQPQHF. The chain carries TRBV5-1 and TRBJ1-5; the D is unclear. The CDR3 has 14 amino acids. V lost 0 bases, J lost 7 bases, and 11 bases lay in between. The germline gives CDR1 SGHRS, CDR2 YFSETQ.

The J gene is TRBJ2-1, the V gene TRBV7-2, with TRBD2 as a possible D gene (5 bases). The germline V gene has CDR1 SGHTA and CDR2 FQGNSA. The ends were cut back, 3 bases at V and 8 bases at J, with 14 bases in the middle. CDR3 length: 14 residues. CDR3 in DNA: TGTGCCAGCAGCTTTAACCTCCCGAGGGATGAGCAGTTCTTC. It codes for CASSFNLPRDEQFF.

This clone was counted a few times. The chain carries TRBV30 and TRBJ2-7, with D maybe TRBD2 (6 bases). Germline V lookup: CDR1 GTSNPN, CDR2 SVGIG (reference sequence). Trimming cost V 5 bases and J 4 bases, with 9 bases left between them. The CDR3 contains 11 residues. CDR3 region: CAWALAYEQYF. The CDR3 nucleotides are TGTGCCTGGGCTCTAGCGTACGAGCAGTACTTC.

The rearrangement joins TRBV19 to TRBJ2-1; tentative D call: TRBD2 (5 bases). This CDR3 spans 15 amino acids. V was shortened by 7 bases and J by 7 bases, with 20 bases between the two germline ends. Looked up from germline, CDR1 is LNHDA and CDR2 is SQIVND (reference sequence). The CDR3 DNA follows: TGTGCCAGTAAGCCACAAGAAGGACCGGGGAATGAGCAGTTCTTC. Translation: CASKPQEGPGNEQFF.

The rearrangement links TRBV6-6 to TRBJ2-1; D not certain. The CDR3 totals 12 residues. Germline V gives CDR1 MNHNY, CDR2 SVGAGI (reference sequence). V lost 5 bases, J lost 5 bases, and 7 bases lay in between. CDR3 sequence reads: CASSPEDNEQFF. DNA of the CDR3: TGTGCCAGCAGTCCAGAGGACAATGAGCAGTTCTTC.

The chain recombines TRBV5-5 with TRBJ2-3; 11 positions match TRBD2. The V gene's germline CDR1 is SGHKS and CDR2 YYEKEE (reference sequence). CDR3 size: 17 residues. V was clipped by 4 bases and J by 3 bases; unmatched bases: 10. The CDR3 bases are TGTGCCAGCAGCCTTACTAGCGGGAGAAGGGCGACAGATACGCAGTATTTT. Translating gives CASSLTSGRRATDTQYF.

This clone showed up just a few times. This chain joins TRBV5-4 and TRBJ1-3, with 9 nucleotides matching TRBD1. There are 17 residues in the CDR3. V dropped 2 bases and J dropped 1; count of bases not matched to a gene: 7. CDR1 is SGHNT, CDR2 YYREEE, per germline (reference sequence). CDR3 in amino acids: CASSFPGQGHSGNTIYF. In nucleotides, the CDR3 is TGTGCCAGCAGCTTTCCGGGACAGGGCCATTCTGGAAACACCATATATTTT.

A few counts support this clone. The genes are TRBV5-1 and TRBJ1-1, with TRBD1 matching over 7 bases. Germline V lookup: CDR1 SGHRS, CDR2 YFSETQ. J lost 7 bases, V lost 4 bases, and 7 bases had no gene match. CDR3 length: 13 residues. CDR3 bases: TGCGCCAGCAGCCCTAGACAGGGACTTGAAGCTTTCTTT. Encoded protein: CASSPRQGLEAFF.

The chain employs TRBV5-1 and TRBJ2-2; 11 bases match TRBD2. This CDR3 comprises 16 residues. The ends lost 5 bases at V and 3 bases at J; junction bases unmatched: 6. Germline V gives CDR1 SGHRS, CDR2 YFSETQ. CDR3 residues: CASRAPGLADTGELFF. In DNA form, the CDR3 reads TGCGCCAGCAGGGCACCGGGACTAGCGGACACCGGGGAGCTGTTTTTT. Drawing the rest from reference TRBV5-1 and TRBJ2-2, the complete variable domain is KAGVTQTPRYLIKTRGQQVTLSCSPISGHRSVSWYQQTPGQGLQFLFEYFSETQRNKGNFPGRFSGRQFSNSRSEMNVSTLELGDSALYLCASRAPGLADTGELFFGEGSRLTVL.

This clone turned up a few times. The J gene is TRBJ2-3, the V gene TRBV11-1; 8 bases are a match to TRBD1. Germline CDR1 reads SGHAT; CDR2 reads FQDESV (reference sequence). V shed 4 bases, J shed 3 bases, and the junction held 6 bases outside the gene matches. This CDR3 is 15 amino acids long. As DNA, the CDR3 is TGTGCCAGCAGCTCCCCAGGGGGCGAGACAGATACGCAGTATTTT. It is translated as CASSSPGGETDTQYF. The variable domain in full, completed from reference TRBV11-1 and TRBJ2-3, reads EAEVAQSPRYKITEKSQAVAFWCDPISGHATLYWYRQILGQGPELLVQFQDESVVDDSQLPKDRFSAERLKGVDSTLKIQPAELGDSAMYLCASSSPGGETDTQYFGPGTRLTVL.

The chain links TRBV7-6 to TRBJ2-5; D gene ambiguous. Per the germline V gene, CDR1 is SGHVS and CDR2 is FNYEAQ. V was shortened by 3 bases and J by 2 bases, with 7 bases between the two germline ends. The CDR3 has 13 residues. The CDR3 bases are TGTGCCAGCAGCTTGGGCATACAAGAGACCCAGTACTTC. Translating gives CASSLGIQETQYF.

The chain carries TRBV7-2 and TRBJ1-5; possibly TRBD1 for D (5 bases). V gave up 1 base and J gave up 0 bases, with 7 bases separating them. CDR1 and CDR2 (germline): SGHTA, FQGNSA. There are 15 residues in the CDR3. CDR3 DNA sequence: TGTGCCAGCAGCTTAGTACAGGATAGCAATCAGCCCCAGCATTTT. This encodes CASSLVQDSNQPQHF.

This clone showed up just a few times. This chain joins TRBV7-9 and TRBJ1-2, with unresolved D. V gave up 3 bases and J gave up 3 bases, with 11 bases separating them. This CDR3 region has 14 residues. Germline V gene lookup returns CDR1 SEHNR and CDR2 FQNEAQ (reference sequence). The CDR3 nucleotides read TGTGCCAGCAGCTTGAGTACAGCCGACTATGGCTACACCTTC. It specifies CASSLSTADYGYTF.

V gene TRBV14 combines with J gene TRBJ1-5, with 7 bases fitting TRBD1. After removal of 5 bases from V and 4 bases from J, the junction contained 5 bases not matched to a gene. CDR3 size: 14 residues. CDR1 SGHDN and CDR2 FVKESK come from the germline V gene. CDR3 bases: TGTGCCAGCAGCTCCCGGACAGGTAATCAGCCCCAGCATTTT. Translating it yields CASSSRTGNQPQHF.

This clone was seen a handful of times. The V and J genes are TRBV5-4 and TRBJ2-5; unclear D gene. In germline, CDR1 is SGHNT, CDR2 YYREEE (reference sequence). V was trimmed by 4 bases and J by 2 bases, leaving 6 bases between them. This CDR3 region has 12 residues. CDR3 residues: CASSGPQETQYF. For the CDR3, the DNA is TGTGCCAGCAGCGGCCCACAAGAGACCCAGTACTTC.

This clone has only a few counts. The V gene is TRBV28, the J gene TRBJ2-1; possible D gene TRBD2, 9 bases. The CDR3 spans 16 residues. The germline V gene encodes CDR1 MDHEN and CDR2 SYDVKM. Between the trimmed V and J ends, which lost 6 bases and 7 bases, there was a span of 22 bases. CDR3 in amino acids: CASRGQGASGKNEQFF. The CDR3 DNA reads TGTGCCAGCAGGGGCCAGGGGGCTAGCGGGAAGAATGAGCAGTTCTTC.

The chain has TRBV25-1 and TRBJ2-1; 7 bases map to TRBD1. J gave up 0 bases and V 4 bases, and 3 bases lay outside the gene matches. CDR3 length: 15 amino acids. Germline assignment: CDR1 MGHDK and CDR2 SYGVNS. The CDR3 spells CASSVRDSSYNEQFF. In DNA form, the CDR3 reads TGTGCCAGCAGTGTCCGGGACAGCTCCTACAATGAGCAGTTCTTC.

The V and J genes are TRBV7-2 and TRBJ2-7, with D hard to call. The CDR3 loop spans 13 amino acids. Germline V gives CDR1 SGHTA, CDR2 FQGNSA. Trimming pared 5 bases from V and 3 bases from J, leaving 11 bases between. The CDR3 DNA sequence: TGTGCCAGCAGCCCCAGCCCGGGCTACGAGCAGTACTTC. Its protein is CASSPSPGYEQYF.

The rearrangement uses TRBV13 and TRBJ2-5, with 7 bases matching TRBD1. The CDR3 is 14 residues long. V was pared by 2 bases and J by 4 bases, with 4 bases of the junction left unmatched. Germline V lookup: CDR1 PRHDT, CDR2 FYEKMQ (reference sequence). CDR3 in DNA: TGTGCCAGCAGCTTAAGGTACAGGGGAGAGACCCAGTACTTC. It specifies CASSLRYRGETQYF.

The V call is TRBV2, the J call TRBJ2-2, with 12 bases lining up with TRBD1. V shed 6 bases and J 7 bases; nucleotides not matched to a gene: 9. Germline CDR1 SNHLY, CDR2 FYNNEI. There are 16 residues in the CDR3. This CDR3 reads CASSPGTGGLIGELFF. CDR3 in DNA: TGTGCCAGCAGCCCCGGGACAGGGGGCCTAATCGGGGAGCTGTTTTTT.

The chain is built from TRBV5-1 and TRBJ2-1, with 11 bases matching TRBD2. The V gene's germline CDR1 is SGHRS and CDR2 YFSETQ. The CDR3 totals 15 residues. V shed 1 base, J shed 5 bases, and the junction held 2 bases outside the gene matches. DNA of the CDR3: TGCGCCAGCAGCTTGTCGACTAGCGGGAACAATGAGCAGTTCTTC. Translated, it gives CASSLSTSGNNEQFF.

The V and J genes are TRBV27 and TRBJ2-7; no firm D call. In germline, CDR1 is MNHEY, CDR2 SMNVEV (reference sequence). The V and J ends lost 4 bases and 3 bases respectively, with 19 bases between them. The CDR3 spans 16 residues. CDR3 in DNA: TGTGCCAGCAGTTCCGGTTCTGGTGCAGGAAGCTACGAGCAGTACTTC. It codes for CASSSGSGAGSYEQYF.

This clone was seen a few times. This chain connects TRBV30 to TRBJ1-4; D perhaps matches TRBD1 (6 bases). V was trimmed by 3 bases and J by 8 bases, leaving 16 bases between them. Germline CDR1 and CDR2: GTSNPN and SVGIG (reference sequence). The CDR3 is made up of 14 amino acids. This chain's CDR3 is CAWSEPQGREKLFF. Written as DNA, the CDR3 is TGTGCCTGGAGCGAACCACAGGGAAGAGAAAAACTGTTTTTT.

This clone was counted a few times. The chain joins TRBV7-9 to TRBJ2-6, with D hard to call. Between the trimmed V and J ends, which lost 5 bases and 4 bases, there was a span of 6 bases. In germline, CDR1 is SEHNR, CDR2 FQNEAQ (reference sequence). This CDR3 comprises 13 residues. CDR3 nucleotides: TGTGCCAGCAGCCGTCCCGGGGCCAACGTCCTGACTTTC. This translates into CASSRPGANVLTF.

The V and J genes are TRBV7-9 and TRBJ2-3; no clear D. The germline gives CDR1 SEHNR, CDR2 FQNEAQ (reference sequence). Deletions cut 5 bases from V and 0 bases from J, with 6 bases between. The CDR3 sequence is 13 residues long. CDR3 region: CASSRPSTDTQYF. CDR3 in DNA: TGTGCCAGCAGCCGTCCTAGCACAGATACGCAGTATTTT.

This sequence joins TRBV21-1 and TRBJ1-1; whether TRBD1, the table's D call, matches the DNA was not checked. TRBV21-1 is reported as a pseudogene. CDR3 length: 18 amino acids. The CDR3 sequence: CASSNHRERFFRDTEAFF. CDR3 in DNA: TGTGCCAGCAGCAACCACAGGGAACGGTTTTTCCGGGACACTGAAGCTTTCTTT.

As regards this clone: Distinct nucleotide sequences in the sample also encode this CDR3. The rearrangement uses TRBV27 and TRBJ1-1, with a possible D match to TRBD1 (5 bases). Germline V gene lookup returns CDR1 MNHEY and CDR2 SMNVEV (reference sequence). V was cut by 5 bases and J by 4 bases, with 11 bases left in between. The length of the CDR3 is 13 residues. CDR3 protein: CASSQRGGTEAFF. DNA for the CDR3: TGTGCCAGCAGTCAAAGGGGAGGCACTGAAGCTTTCTTT.

In its sample, this clone was seen many times. The V and J genes are TRBV27 and TRBJ2-5, with TRBD2 matching over 15 bases. This CDR3 is built from 18 residues. J was trimmed by 0 bases and V by 3 bases; bases with no gene match: 5. From germline, CDR1 is MNHEY and CDR2 SMNVEV (reference sequence). CDR3 region: CASSFGLAGGKYQETQYF. In DNA, the CDR3 is TGTGCCAGCAGTTTCGGACTAGCGGGAGGGAAGTACCAAGAGACCCAGTACTTC.

The chain recombines TRBV28 with TRBJ1-1; TRBD1 matches at 7 bases. The CDR3 spans 14 residues. Germline V lookup: CDR1 MDHEN, CDR2 SYDVKM. Unmatched junction bases numbered 9, after V lost 5 bases and J lost 6 bases. The CDR3 loop is CASSRTDRVAEAFF. As DNA, the CDR3 is TGTGCCAGCAGTCGAACAGACAGGGTCGCTGAAGCTTTCTTT. The full variable domain, rest sourced from reference TRBV28 and TRBJ1-1, is DVKVTQSSRYLVKRTGEKVFLECVQDMDHENMFWYRQDPGLGLRLIYFSYDVKMKEKGDIPEGYSVSREKKERFSLILESASTNQTSMYLCASSRTDRVAEAFFGQGTRLTVV.

The chain recombines TRBV30 with TRBJ2-1, with 9 nucleotides matching TRBD1. After removal of 2 bases from V and 7 bases from J, the junction contained 12 bases not matched to a gene. CDR3 size: 16 residues. CDR1 and CDR2 from the germline V gene are GTSNPN and SVGIG (reference sequence). CDR3 DNA: TGTGCCTGGAGTATCACAGGGACAGGGACATTGAATGAGCAGTTCTTC. Protein: CAWSITGTGTLNEQFF.